This passage covers 22 T cell receptor beta chains from one sample sequenced in a study of cytomegalovirus exposure and HLA in healthy donors. It was with 60 Vbeta and 13 Jbeta primers that the PCR ran. Profiling relied on immunoSEQ multiplex PCR, and the TCRdb table lists in-frame clones only, not all of them. Altogether about 160,000 clones are present, 76% being singletons, with the ten largest covering about 1.3%. Input material: PBMCs. These receptors were taken from a man aged 60 to 69 in good health and CMV-seronegative.

This chain uses TRBV11-2 with TRBJ2-7, with 11 bases that match TRBD2. The length of the CDR3 is 16 residues. CDR1 is SGHAT, CDR2 FQNNGV, per germline. With V trimmed by 0 bases and J by 4 bases, 5 bases remained unmatched. This CDR3 is CASSLEIAGGRYEQYF. CDR3 DNA sequence: TGTGCCAGCAGCTTAGAGATAGCGGGGGGGAGGTACGAGCAGTACTTC.

This chain links TRBV14 with TRBJ2-3; 8 nucleotides agree with TRBD2. This CDR3 is 16 amino acids long. Germline V gene lookup returns CDR1 SGHDN and CDR2 FVKESK. With 4 bases clipped from V and 4 bases from J, the junction kept 10 bases outside the gene matches. Written as DNA, the CDR3 is TGTGCCAGCAGCCGATATAGCGGGGTCGGTCCAGATACGCAGTATTTT. As protein: CASSRYSGVGPDTQYF.

The V and J genes are TRBV6-5 and TRBJ1-1; the D gene is possibly TRBD1 (6 bases). Germline CDR1 is MNHEY and CDR2 is SVGAGI. V lost 5 bases, J lost 2 bases, and 12 bases lay in between. The CDR3 extends over 14 amino acids. The CDR3: CASSKGTSNTEAFF. The CDR3 DNA reads as TGTGCCAGCAGTAAGGGGACATCAAACACTGAAGCTTTCTTT.

V usage is TRBV28 and J usage is TRBJ2-2; 14 bases align to TRBD2. CDR3 length: 18 residues. Germline assignment: CDR1 MDHEN and CDR2 SYDVKM. J lost 4 bases, V lost 2 bases, and 6 bases had no gene match. CDR3 sequence reads: CASSLGLAGGHSTGELFF. The CDR3 DNA sequence: TGTGCCAGCAGTTTAGGACTAGCGGGGGGCCATAGCACCGGGGAGCTGTTTTTT. Complete variable domain (other parts from reference TRBV28 and TRBJ2-2): DVKVTQSSRYLVKRTGEKVFLECVQDMDHENMFWYRQDPGLGLRLIYFSYDVKMKEKGDIPEGYSVSREKKERFSLILESASTNQTSMYLCASSLGLAGGHSTGELFFGEGSRLTVL.

V and J are TRBV6-5 and TRBJ2-5, with D possibly being TRBD2 (5 bases). V lost 6 bases, J lost 4 bases, and 9 bases lay in between. The germline V gene has CDR1 MNHEY and CDR2 SVGAGI. The CDR3 sequence is 12 residues long. The DNA of the CDR3 is TGTGCCAGCAGGGCCAGCGGAGAGACCCAGTACTTC. It codes for CASRASGETQYF.

The rearrangement joins TRBV19 to TRBJ2-1; the match to TRBD2 covers 8 bases. J lost 5 bases, V lost 1 base, and 7 bases had no gene match. From germline, CDR1 is LNHDA and CDR2 SQIVND (reference sequence). The CDR3 consists of 16 residues. This CDR3 reads CASSIVSGGPNNEQFF. The CDR3 DNA reads TGTGCCAGTAGTATAGTTTCGGGAGGGCCTAACAATGAGCAGTTCTTC.

This chain uses TRBV4-3 with TRBJ1-2; D is ambiguous. The CDR3 length is 15 residues. The germline V gene has CDR1 LGHNA and CDR2 YSLEER. V was cut by 0 bases and J by 2 bases, with 10 bases left in between. CDR3 sequence: CASSQDLIQNYGYTF. CDR3 sequence (DNA): TGCGCCAGCAGCCAAGATCTAATACAGAACTATGGCTACACCTTC.

The V call is TRBV10-2, the J call TRBJ2-7; possibly TRBD1 for D (6 bases). CDR1 is WSHSY and CDR2 is SAAADI in the germline V gene. The CDR3 consists of 15 residues. V was trimmed by 6 bases and J by 0 bases, leaving 15 bases between them. In DNA form, the CDR3 reads TGCGCCAGCAGAGTTGACAGGCCCCTCTCCTACGAGCAGTACTTC. This sequence encodes CASRVDRPLSYEQYF.

The chain carries TRBV5-6 and TRBJ2-1, with TRBD2 matching over 8 bases. The germline CDR1 and CDR2 sequences are SGHDT and YYEEEE. The V and J ends lost 4 bases and 3 bases, in that order; junction bases with no gene match: 6. The CDR3 is 15 residues long. The CDR3 DNA follows: TGTGCCAGCAGCGCCCGGGGGGGCCGCTACAATGAGCAGTTCTTC. Amino acids: CASSARGGRYNEQFF. Using reference TRBV5-6 and TRBJ2-1 for the parts outside the CDR3, the full variable domain is DAGVTQSPTHLIKTRGQQVTLRCSPKSGHDTVSWYQQALGQGPQFIFQYYEEEERQRGNFPDRFSGHQFPNYSSELNVNALLLGDSALYLCASSARGGRYNEQFFGPGTRLTVL.

The rearrangement uses TRBV6-6 and TRBJ1-3, with unresolved D. Germline CDR1 and CDR2: MNHNY and SVGAGI (reference sequence). Trimming took 6 bases from V and 2 from J, leaving 17 bases between them. The CDR3 length is 16 residues. DNA for the CDR3: TGTGCCAGCAGGCTCCTTGACCGGGAGCCTGGAAACACCATATATTTT. Translating it yields CASRLLDREPGNTIYF.

This clone was recorded a few times. This chain joins TRBV28 and TRBJ1-4; D unclear. V was cut by 5 bases and J by 0 bases, with 10 bases left in between. Germline V gene sequence: CDR1 MDHEN, CDR2 SYDVKM. This CDR3 is 15 amino acids long. CDR3: CASSPTVATNEKLFF. The CDR3 nucleotides are TGTGCCAGCAGTCCTACAGTTGCAACTAATGAAAAACTGTTTTTT.

This clone has a handful of counts. The rearrangement uses TRBV4-2 and TRBJ1-5, with 7 nucleotides matching TRBD1. From germline, CDR1 is LGHNA and CDR2 YNFKEQ. The CDR3 runs to 16 residues. The V gene end was trimmed by 4 bases and the J gene end by 6 bases; junction bases not matched to a gene: 12. Here the CDR3 reads CASSPNVDRASQPQHF. The DNA of the CDR3 is TGTGCCAGCAGCCCGAACGTTGACAGGGCTAGTCAGCCCCAGCATTTT.

The CDR3 region is CASSQDLGGDTGTQYF. The CDR3 nucleotides read TGCGCCAGCAGCCAAGATCTCGGGGGAGACACTGGTACGCAGTATTTT. This sequence joins TRBV4-3 and TRBJ2-3; D possibly corresponds to TRBD2 (6 bases). V gave up 0 bases and J gave up 8 bases, with 18 bases separating them. This CDR3 contains 16 residues. From germline, CDR1 is LGHNA and CDR2 YSLEER.

A few counts support this clone. The chain carries TRBV5-6 and TRBJ1-1; D might be TRBD1 (6 bases). The CDR3 totals 15 residues. The V end lost 4 bases, the J end lost 12 bases, and 25 bases lay between the germline ends. CDR1 and CDR2 (germline): SGHDT, YYEEEE. The chain's CDR3 is CASSHPGASQGVSFF. CDR3 DNA sequence: TGTGCCAGCAGCCACCCTGGTGCCTCACAGGGTGTGTCTTTCTTT.

Details on this clone: This same CDR3 is encoded by further DNA sequences in the sample. V is TRBV4-3 and J is TRBJ2-7; 11 nucleotides align to TRBD2. The CDR3 extends over 16 amino acids. Unmatched junction bases numbered 8, after V lost 3 bases and J lost 4 bases. Germline lookup yields CDR1 LGHNA and CDR2 YSLEER. CDR3 sequence (DNA): TGCGCCAGCAGCCAGGTCCTAGCGGGAGGCCCTTACGAGCAGTACTTC. This sequence encodes CASSQVLAGGPYEQYF.

The chain combines TRBV2 with TRBJ2-3; 9 bases fit TRBD2. The CDR3 extends over 16 amino acids. Germline CDR1 reads SNHLY; CDR2 reads FYNNEI. After removal of 4 bases from V and 7 bases from J, the junction contained 12 bases not matched to a gene. CDR3 amino acids: CASSGGGGGGGNTQYF. CDR3 DNA: TGTGCCAGCAGTGGGGGCGGGGGGGGAGGGGGGAATACGCAGTATTTT.

J is TRBJ2-3 and V is TRBV11-3, with a tentative D call TRBD1 (6 bases). The V gene's germline CDR1 is SGHNT and CDR2 YENEEA. This CDR3 spans 15 amino acids. The germline V and J ends were trimmed by 6 bases and 3 bases, with 16 bases remaining between them. CDR3 nucleotide sequence: TGTGCCAGCAGTATGGGATCTCAGGGGACAGATACGCAGTATTTT. Translation: CASSMGSQGTDTQYF.

This clone was seen once. In the same sample, other DNA sequences code for this CDR3. V and J are TRBV18 and TRBJ1-4, with a tentative D call TRBD1 (6 bases). The CDR3 length is 15 residues. Germline lookup yields CDR1 KGHSH and CDR2 LQKENI. Trimming pared 2 bases from V and 0 bases from J, leaving 7 bases between. The CDR3 DNA is TGTGCCAGCTCACCAAGGACAGCAACTAATGAAAAACTGTTTTTT. It is translated as CASSPRTATNEKLFF.

The V call is TRBV23-1, the J call TRBJ2-5, with 11 bases aligning to TRBD2. TRBV23-1 is sorted into the ORF group, with uncertain function. V gave up 0 bases and J gave up 4 bases; unmatched junction bases: 7. The CDR3 loop spans 17 amino acids. DNA for the CDR3: TGCGCCAGCAGTCAATCGCGGCGCGGGACTAGCGGAGAGACCCAGTACTTC. Translating gives CASSQSRRGTSGETQYF.

The V gene is TRBV7-9, the J gene TRBJ2-5; maybe TRBD1 (5 bases). The DNA end lines up better with TRBJ2-7; the J call may be wrong. This CDR3 comprises 16 residues. Germline loops: CDR1 SEHNR, CDR2 FQNEAQ (reference sequence). CDR3 coding DNA: TGTGCCAGCAGCCTCCCGACCGCAGGGTACTCCTACGAGCAGTACTTC. It is translated as CASSLPTAGYSYEQYF.

The gene calls are TRBV6-6 and TRBJ2-5, with D possibly TRBD1 on 6 matching bases. V shed 4 bases and J shed 0 bases, with 12 bases lying between them. Germline CDR1 and CDR2: MNHNY and SVGAGI (reference sequence). The CDR3 has 15 amino acids. CDR3 in DNA: TGTGCCAGCAGTTCCCTAACAGGGTACCAAGAGACCCAGTACTTC. It codes for CASSSLTGYQETQYF.

CDR3 amino acids: CASSGASFSQPQHF. In nucleotides, the CDR3 is TGTGCCAGCAGTGGGGCCTCTTTCTCGCAGCCCCAGCATTTT. The gene calls are TRBV6-1 and TRBJ1-5; D uncertain. The CDR3 spans 14 residues. Trimming cost V 4 bases and J 7 bases, with 14 bases left between them. Germline assignment: CDR1 MNHNS and CDR2 SASEGT.